The clone carrying this TCR beta chain came up a few times. The source of the sample is a study of shared clonotypes between healthy human individuals. Generated by immunoSEQ multiplex PCR, the TCRdb table keeps only in-frame clones and is missing some. The repertoire holds fewer than 550,000 clones, with about 75% as singletons. The study drew all its donors from Caucasian adults living in Nashville, Tennessee. The TCR originated in a middle-aged woman in good health. Some clones in this sample may be carry-over from other donors' samples. Material: PBMCs.

CDR3 amino acids: CATSRDLQGWDEQFF. The CDR3 DNA reads TGTGCCACCAGCAGAGATTTGCAGGGATGGGATGAGCAGTTCTTC. V and J are TRBV15 and TRBJ2-1; maybe TRBD1 (5 bases). Trimming took 0 bases from V and 8 from J, leaving 14 bases between them. Germline CDR1 and CDR2: LNHNV and YYDKDF (reference sequence). The length of the CDR3 is 15 residues.